This paragraph covers one T cell receptor beta chain sequence. TCRdb's table, derived via immunoSEQ multiplex PCR, lists solely in-frame clones and lacks some. The sample shows 18,000 or so clones, over 70% of them seen only once. Germline lookup yields CDR1 MRHNA and CDR2 SNTAGT. This CDR3 contains 13 residues. Trimming shortened V by 7 bases and J by 0 bases, and 10 bases separated the two germline ends. This record comes from a study of blood T cell repertoires in COVID-19. This clonotype originated in a man aged 80 or over with acute or convalescent COVID-19. This chain links TRBV6-4 with TRBJ2-7; the D is unclear. Sequencing was carried out using peripheral blood. Written as DNA, the CDR3 is TGTGCCAGCATACGGTATAGCTCCTACGAGCAGTACTTC. As protein: CASIRYSSYEQYF.